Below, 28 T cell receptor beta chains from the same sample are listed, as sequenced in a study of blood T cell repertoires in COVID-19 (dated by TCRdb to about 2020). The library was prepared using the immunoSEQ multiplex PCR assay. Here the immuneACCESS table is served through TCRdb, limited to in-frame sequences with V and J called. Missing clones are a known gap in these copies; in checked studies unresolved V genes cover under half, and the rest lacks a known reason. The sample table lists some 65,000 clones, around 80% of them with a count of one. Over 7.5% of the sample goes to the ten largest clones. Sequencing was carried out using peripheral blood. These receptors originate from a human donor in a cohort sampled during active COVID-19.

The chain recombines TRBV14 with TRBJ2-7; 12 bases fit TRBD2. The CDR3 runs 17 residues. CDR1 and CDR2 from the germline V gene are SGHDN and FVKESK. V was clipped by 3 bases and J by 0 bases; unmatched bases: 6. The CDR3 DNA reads TGTGCCAGCAGCCACTTTTCTAGCGGGAGGGCCTCCTACGAGCAGTACTTC. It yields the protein CASSHFSSGRASYEQYF.

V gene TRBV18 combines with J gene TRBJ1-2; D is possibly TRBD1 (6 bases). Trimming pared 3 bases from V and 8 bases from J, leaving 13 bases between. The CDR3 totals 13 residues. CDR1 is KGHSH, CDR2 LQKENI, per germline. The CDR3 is CASSPSTGYGYTF. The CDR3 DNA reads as TGTGCCAGCTCACCGTCCACAGGGTACGGCTACACCTTC.

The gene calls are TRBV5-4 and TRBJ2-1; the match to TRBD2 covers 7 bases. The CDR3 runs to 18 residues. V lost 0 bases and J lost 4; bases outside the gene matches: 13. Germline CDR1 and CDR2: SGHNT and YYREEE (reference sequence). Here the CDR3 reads CASSLVMGGSGSYNEQFF. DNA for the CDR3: TGTGCCAGCAGCTTGGTAATGGGTGGTAGCGGGTCGTACAATGAGCAGTTCTTC.

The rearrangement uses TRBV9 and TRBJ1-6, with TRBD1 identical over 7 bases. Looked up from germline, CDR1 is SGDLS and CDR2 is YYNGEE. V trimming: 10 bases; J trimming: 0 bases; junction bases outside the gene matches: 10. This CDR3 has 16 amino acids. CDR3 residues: CAQDGQVISYNSPLHF. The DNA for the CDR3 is TGTGCCCAAGATGGACAGGTGATCTCCTATAATTCACCCCTCCACTTT.

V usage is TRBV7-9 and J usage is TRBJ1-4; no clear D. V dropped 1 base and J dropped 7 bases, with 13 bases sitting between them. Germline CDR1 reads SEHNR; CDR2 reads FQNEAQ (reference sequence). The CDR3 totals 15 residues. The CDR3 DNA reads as TGTGCCAGCAGCTTAGGAGGGCAGAGGAGTGAAAAACTGTTTTTT. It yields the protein CASSLGGQRSEKLFF.

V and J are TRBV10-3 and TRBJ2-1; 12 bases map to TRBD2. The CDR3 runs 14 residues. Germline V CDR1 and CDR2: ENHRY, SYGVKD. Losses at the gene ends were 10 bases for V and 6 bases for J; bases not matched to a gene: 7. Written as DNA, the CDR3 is TGTGCCACCGGGACTAGCGGGCGACCCAATGAGCAGTTCTTC. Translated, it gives CATGTSGRPNEQFF.

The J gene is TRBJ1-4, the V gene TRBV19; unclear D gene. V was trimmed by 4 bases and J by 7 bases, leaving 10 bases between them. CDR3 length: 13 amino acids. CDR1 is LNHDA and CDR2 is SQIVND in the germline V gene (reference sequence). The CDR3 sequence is CASSTTGSEKLFF. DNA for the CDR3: TGTGCCAGTAGTACCACGGGTAGTGAAAAACTGTTTTTT.

The CDR3 sequence is CSVARTGANVLTF. The CDR3, as DNA: TGCAGCGTTGCTAGGACTGGGGCCAACGTCCTGACTTTC. The chain is built from TRBV29-1 and TRBJ2-6; D unresolved. V lost 4 bases and J lost 2, with 6 bases in between. The V gene's germline CDR1 is SQVTM and CDR2 ANQGSEA. This CDR3 has 13 amino acids.

CDR3 in DNA: TGTGCCAGTAGTATAACCCCAGGGGGTGGTAATCAGCCCCAGCATTTT. It specifies CASSITPGGGNQPQHF. The chain uses TRBV19 and TRBJ1-5; 7 nucleotides line up with TRBD1. Trimming took 2 bases from V and 4 from J; bases not matched to a gene: 8. Germline-derived CDR1 and CDR2 are LNHDA and SQIVND (reference sequence). This CDR3 comprises 16 residues. Combining the CDR3 with reference TRBV19 and TRBJ1-5 gives the whole variable domain DGGITQSPKYLFRKEGQNVTLSCEQNLNHDAMYWYRQDPGQGLRLIYYSQIVNDFQKGDIAEGYSVSREKKESFPLTVTSAQKNPTAFYLCASSITPGGGNQPQHFGDGTRLSIL.

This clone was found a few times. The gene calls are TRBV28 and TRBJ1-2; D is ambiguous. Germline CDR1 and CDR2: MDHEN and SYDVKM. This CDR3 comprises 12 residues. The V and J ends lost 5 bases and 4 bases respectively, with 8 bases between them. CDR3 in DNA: TGTGCCAGCAGTCCCATGGCCTATGGCTACACCTTC. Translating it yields CASSPMAYGYTF.

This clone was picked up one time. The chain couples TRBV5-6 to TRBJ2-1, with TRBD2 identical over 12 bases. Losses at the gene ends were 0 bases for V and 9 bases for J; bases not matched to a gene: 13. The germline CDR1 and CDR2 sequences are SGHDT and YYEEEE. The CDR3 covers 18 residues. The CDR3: CASSLGRNRLAGAGEQFF. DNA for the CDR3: TGTGCCAGCAGCTTGGGGCGTAATCGACTAGCGGGAGCGGGTGAGCAGTTCTTC.

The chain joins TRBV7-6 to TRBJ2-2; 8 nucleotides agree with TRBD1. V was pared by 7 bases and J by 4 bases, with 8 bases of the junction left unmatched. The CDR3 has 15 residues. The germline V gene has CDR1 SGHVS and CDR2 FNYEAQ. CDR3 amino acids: CASILGQGGTGELFF. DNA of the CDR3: TGTGCCAGCATCCTCGGACAGGGTGGCACCGGGGAGCTGTTTTTT.

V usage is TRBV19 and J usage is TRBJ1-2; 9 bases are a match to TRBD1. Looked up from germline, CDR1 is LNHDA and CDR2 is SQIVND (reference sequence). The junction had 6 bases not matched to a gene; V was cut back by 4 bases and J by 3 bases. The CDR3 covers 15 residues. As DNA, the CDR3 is TGTGCCAGTAGTACGCGGACAGGGGAGCACTATGGCTACACCTTC. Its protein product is CASSTRTGEHYGYTF.

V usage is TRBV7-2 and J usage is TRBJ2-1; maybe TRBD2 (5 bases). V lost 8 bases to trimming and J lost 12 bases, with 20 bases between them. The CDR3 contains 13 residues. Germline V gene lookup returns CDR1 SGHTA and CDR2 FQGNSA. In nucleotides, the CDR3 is TGTGCCAGCGGCAGCCTCTCACCCCGGGGGCAGTTCTTC. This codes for CASGSLSPRGQFF.

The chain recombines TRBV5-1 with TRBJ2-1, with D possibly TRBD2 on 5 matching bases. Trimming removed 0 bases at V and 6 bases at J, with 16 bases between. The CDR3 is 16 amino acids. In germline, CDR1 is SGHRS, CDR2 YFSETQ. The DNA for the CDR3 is TGCGCCAGCAGCTTGGAGGGCGGGCTAAGTACCAATGAGCAGTTCTTC. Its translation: CASSLEGGLSTNEQFF.

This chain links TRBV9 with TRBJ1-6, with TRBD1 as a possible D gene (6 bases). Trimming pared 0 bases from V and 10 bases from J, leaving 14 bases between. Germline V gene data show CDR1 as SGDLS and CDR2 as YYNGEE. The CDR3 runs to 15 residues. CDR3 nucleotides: TGTGCCAGCAGCGTAGGGGGACAATTCAACTCACCCCTCCACTTT. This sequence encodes CASSVGGQFNSPLHF.

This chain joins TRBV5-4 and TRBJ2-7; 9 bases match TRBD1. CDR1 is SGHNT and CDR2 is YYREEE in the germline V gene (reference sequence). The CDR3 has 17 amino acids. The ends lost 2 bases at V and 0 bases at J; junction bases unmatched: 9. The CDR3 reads CASSFPQTGGHSYEQYF. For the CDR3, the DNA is TGTGCCAGCAGCTTCCCCCAAACAGGGGGCCACTCCTACGAGCAGTACTTC.

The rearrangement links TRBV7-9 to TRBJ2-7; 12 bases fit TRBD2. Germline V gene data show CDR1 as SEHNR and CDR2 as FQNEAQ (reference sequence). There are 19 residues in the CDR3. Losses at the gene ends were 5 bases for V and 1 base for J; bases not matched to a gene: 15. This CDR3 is CASSRLGSGTSGSSYEQYF. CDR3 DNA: TGTGCCAGCAGCCGCCTTGGGTCGGGGACTAGCGGGTCTTCCTACGAGCAGTACTTC.

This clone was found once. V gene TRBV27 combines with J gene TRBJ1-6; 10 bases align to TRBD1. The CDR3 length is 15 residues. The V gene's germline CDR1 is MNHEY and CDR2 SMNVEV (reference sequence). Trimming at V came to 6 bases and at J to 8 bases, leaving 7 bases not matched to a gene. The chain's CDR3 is CASRSRQGADSPLHF. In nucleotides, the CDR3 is TGTGCCAGCAGAAGTCGACAGGGGGCGGATTCACCCCTCCACTTT.

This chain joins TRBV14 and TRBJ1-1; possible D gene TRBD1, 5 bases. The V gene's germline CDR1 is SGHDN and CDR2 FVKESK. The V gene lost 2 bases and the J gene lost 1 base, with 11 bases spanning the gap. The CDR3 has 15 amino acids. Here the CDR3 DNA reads TGTGCCAGCAGCCAAACCGGACACAGGAACACTGAAGCTTTCTTT. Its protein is CASSQTGHRNTEAFF.

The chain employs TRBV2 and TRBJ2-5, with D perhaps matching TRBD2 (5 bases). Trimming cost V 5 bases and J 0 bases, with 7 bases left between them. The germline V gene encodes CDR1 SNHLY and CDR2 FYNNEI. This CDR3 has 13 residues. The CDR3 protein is CASSYGDQETQYF. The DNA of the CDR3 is TGTGCCAGCAGTTACGGGGACCAAGAGACCCAGTACTTC.

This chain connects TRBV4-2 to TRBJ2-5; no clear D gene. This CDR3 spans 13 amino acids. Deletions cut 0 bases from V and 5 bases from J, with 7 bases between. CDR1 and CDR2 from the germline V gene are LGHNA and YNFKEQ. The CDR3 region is CASSQDPGETQYF. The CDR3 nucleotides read TGTGCCAGCAGCCAAGATCCGGGTGAGACCCAGTACTTC.

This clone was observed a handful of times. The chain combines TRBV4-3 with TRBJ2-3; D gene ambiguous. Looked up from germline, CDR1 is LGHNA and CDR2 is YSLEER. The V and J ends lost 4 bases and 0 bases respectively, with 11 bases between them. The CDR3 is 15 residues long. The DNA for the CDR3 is TGCGCCAGCAGCCCCAGAGGCCCTAGCACAGATACGCAGTATTTT. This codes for CASSPRGPSTDTQYF.

The DNA of the CDR3 is TGTGCCAGCAGCTTAGTGGACATCGAGCAGTACTTC. Protein product: CASSLVDIEQYF. V is TRBV11-2 and J is TRBJ2-7; tentative D call: TRBD1 (5 bases). V shed 1 base and J shed 6 bases, with 7 bases lying between them. Germline values: CDR1 SGHAT, CDR2 FQNNGV. The CDR3 is 12 residues long.

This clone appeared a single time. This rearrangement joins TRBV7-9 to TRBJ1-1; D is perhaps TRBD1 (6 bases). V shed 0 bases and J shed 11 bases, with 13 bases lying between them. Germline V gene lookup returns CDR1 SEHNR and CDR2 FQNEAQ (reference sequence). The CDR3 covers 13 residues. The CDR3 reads CASSLALAGEAFF. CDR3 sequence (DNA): TGTGCCAGCAGCTTAGCGCTTGCAGGGGAGGCTTTCTTT.

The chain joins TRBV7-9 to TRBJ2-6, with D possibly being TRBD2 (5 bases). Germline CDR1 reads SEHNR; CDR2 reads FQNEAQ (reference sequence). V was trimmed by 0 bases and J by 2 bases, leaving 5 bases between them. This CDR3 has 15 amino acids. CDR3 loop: CASSLAGTGANVLTF. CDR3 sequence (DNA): TGTGCCAGCAGCTTAGCCGGGACTGGGGCCAACGTCCTGACTTTC.

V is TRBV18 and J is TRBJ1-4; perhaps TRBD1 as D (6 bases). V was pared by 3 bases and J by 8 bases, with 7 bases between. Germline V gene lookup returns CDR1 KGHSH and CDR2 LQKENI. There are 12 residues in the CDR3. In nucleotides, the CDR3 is TGTGCCAGCTCACCGGGACACGAAAAACTGTTTTTT. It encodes CASSPGHEKLFF. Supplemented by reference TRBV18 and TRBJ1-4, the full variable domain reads NAGVMQNPRHLVRRRGQEARLRCSPMKGHSHVYWYRQLPEEGLKFMVYLQKENIIDESGMPKERFSAEFPKEGPSILRIQQVVRGDSAAYFCASSPGHEKLFFGSGTQLSVL.

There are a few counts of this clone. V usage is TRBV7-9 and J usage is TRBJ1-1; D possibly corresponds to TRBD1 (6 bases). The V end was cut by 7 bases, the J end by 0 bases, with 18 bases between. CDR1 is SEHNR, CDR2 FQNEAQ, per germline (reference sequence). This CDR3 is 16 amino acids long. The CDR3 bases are TGTGCCAGCACCCCGGACAGCAAAGCAATGAACACTGAAGCTTTCTTT. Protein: CASTPDSKAMNTEAFF. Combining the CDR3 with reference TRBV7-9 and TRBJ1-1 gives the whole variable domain DTGVSQNPRHKITKRGQNVTFRCDPISEHNRLYWYRQTLGQGPEFLTYFQNEAQLEKSRLLSDRFSAERPKGSFSTLEIQRTEQGDSAMYLCASTPDSKAMNTEAFFGQGTRLTVV.